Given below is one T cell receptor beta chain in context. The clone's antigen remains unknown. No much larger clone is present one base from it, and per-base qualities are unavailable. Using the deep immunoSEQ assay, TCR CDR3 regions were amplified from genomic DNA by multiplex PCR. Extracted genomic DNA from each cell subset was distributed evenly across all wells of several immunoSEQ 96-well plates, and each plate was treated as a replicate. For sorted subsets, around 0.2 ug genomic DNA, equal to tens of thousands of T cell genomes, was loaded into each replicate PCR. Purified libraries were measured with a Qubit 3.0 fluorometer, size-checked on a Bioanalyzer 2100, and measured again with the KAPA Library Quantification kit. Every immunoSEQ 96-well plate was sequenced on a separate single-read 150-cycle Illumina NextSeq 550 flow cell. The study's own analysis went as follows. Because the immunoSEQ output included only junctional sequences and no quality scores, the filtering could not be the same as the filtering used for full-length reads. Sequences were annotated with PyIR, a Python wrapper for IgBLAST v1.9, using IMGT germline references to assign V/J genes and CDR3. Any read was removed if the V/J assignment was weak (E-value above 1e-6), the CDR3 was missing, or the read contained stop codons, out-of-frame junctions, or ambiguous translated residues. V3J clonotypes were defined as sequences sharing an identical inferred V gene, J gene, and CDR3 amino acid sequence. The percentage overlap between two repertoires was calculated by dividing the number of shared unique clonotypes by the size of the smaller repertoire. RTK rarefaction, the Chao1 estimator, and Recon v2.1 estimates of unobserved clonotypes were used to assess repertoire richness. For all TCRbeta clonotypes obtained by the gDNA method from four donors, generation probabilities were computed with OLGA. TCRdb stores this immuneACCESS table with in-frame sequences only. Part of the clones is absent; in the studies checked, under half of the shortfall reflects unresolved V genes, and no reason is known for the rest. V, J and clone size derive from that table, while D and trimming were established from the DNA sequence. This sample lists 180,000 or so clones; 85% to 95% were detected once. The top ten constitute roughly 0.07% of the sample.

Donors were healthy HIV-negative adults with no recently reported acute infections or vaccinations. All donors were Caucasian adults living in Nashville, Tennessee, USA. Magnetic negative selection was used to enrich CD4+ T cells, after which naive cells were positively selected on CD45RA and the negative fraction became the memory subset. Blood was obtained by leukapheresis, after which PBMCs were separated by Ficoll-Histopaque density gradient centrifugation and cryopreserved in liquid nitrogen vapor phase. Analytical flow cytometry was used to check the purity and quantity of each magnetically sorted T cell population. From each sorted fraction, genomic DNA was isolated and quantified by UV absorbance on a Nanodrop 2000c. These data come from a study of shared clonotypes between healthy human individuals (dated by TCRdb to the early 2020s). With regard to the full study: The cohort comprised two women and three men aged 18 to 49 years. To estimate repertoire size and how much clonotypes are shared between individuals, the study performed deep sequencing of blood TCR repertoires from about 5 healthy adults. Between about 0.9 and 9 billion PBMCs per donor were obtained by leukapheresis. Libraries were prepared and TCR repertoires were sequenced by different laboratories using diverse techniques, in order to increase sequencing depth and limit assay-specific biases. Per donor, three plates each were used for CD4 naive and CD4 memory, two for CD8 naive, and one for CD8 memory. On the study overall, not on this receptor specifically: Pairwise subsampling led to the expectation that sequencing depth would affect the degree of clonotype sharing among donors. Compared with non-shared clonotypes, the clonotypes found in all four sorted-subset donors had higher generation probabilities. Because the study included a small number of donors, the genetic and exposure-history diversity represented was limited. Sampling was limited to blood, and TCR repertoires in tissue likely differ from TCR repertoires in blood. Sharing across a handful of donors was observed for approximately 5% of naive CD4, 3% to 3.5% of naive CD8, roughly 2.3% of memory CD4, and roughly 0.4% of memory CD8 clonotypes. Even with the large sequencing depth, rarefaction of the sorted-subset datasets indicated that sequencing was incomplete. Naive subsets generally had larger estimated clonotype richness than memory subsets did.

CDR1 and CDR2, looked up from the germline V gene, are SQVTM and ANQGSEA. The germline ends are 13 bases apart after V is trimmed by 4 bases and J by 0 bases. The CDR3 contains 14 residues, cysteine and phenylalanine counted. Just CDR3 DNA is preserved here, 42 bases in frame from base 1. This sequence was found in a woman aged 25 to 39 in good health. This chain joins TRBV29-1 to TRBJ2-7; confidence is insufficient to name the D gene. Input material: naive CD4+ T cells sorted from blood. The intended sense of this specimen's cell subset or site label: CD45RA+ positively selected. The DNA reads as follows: TGCAGCGTTGGGGGAAGGGTTAGCTCCTACGAGCAGTACTTC. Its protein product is CSVGGRVSSYEQYF.